This T cell receptor (beta chain) is drawn from a study of T cells in women clearing cervical HPV infection. Looking at the study overall: Controls gave blood once infection was undetectable; cases at lesion identification. Cases' blood sampling followed lesion detection by median around 150 days (90 to 200).

As concerns this clone: The read gets to within 3 residues of the CDR3 end, and the germline J gene fills in the rest.

This CDR3 is 14 amino acids long. CDR1 and CDR2 (germline): SGHRS, YFSETQ. TCRdb's table, derived via immunoSEQ multiplex PCR, lists solely in-frame clones and lacks some. The sample includes some 33,000 clones. This receptor was taken from a woman between 18 and 70 years old with a cervical HPV16 infection that either progressed to CIN3+ or cleared (not recorded which). This sequence joins TRBV5-1 and TRBJ1-4; possible D gene TRBD1, 5 bases. Sequencing was done on a sample of blood buffy coat. CDR3 bases read: TGCGCCAGCAGCGTCGGGGGGGGTAATTCACCA. It encodes CASSVGGGNSP. The whole CDR3 sequence reads CASSVGGGNSPLFF.